This T cell receptor beta chain came from a study of neurological immune-mediated disorders. Trimming left V 5 bases short and J 6 bases short, with 21 bases between. CDR3 size: 17 residues. Germline loops: CDR1 SGHDT, CDR2 YYEEEE. One entry per CDR3 protein results from TCRdb running MiXCR on the 5' RACE reads. The top ten hold just under 9% of the sample, which has some 26,000 distinct CDR3 sequences, roughly 6.7% seen once. This clonotype was detected many times. Its antigen remains unidentified. PBMCs stored at -80 C, 2 million in total, were the source of the unsorted libraries. General study results and limits: No CDR3 amino acid sequences recurred among expanded clones across subjects, suggesting private repertoires in all groups. It was HTLV-1-associated myelopathy that showed the most TCR clonal expansion, while multiple sclerosis showed the least, falling below healthy controls.

The gene calls are TRBV5-6 and TRBJ1-6, with D hard to call. The sample was PBMCs. The sequence was obtained from a woman in her forties or fifties in good health. The CDR3 bases are TGTGCCAGCAGGGAATCTTCTTGGGGTACTCGTAATTCACCCCTCCACTTT. The encoded protein is CASRESSWGTRNSPLHF.